This TCR beta chain emerged from a study of shared clonotypes between healthy human individuals. It was across several immunoSEQ plates that each subset's genomic DNA was evenly split. TCRdb keeps only in-frame clones here, not all; method: immunoSEQ multiplex PCR. Among about 2 million clones, over 85% were seen once, and the ten largest hold roughly 1.2%. Terminally differentiated effector memory CD45RA+ cells were excluded from the naive CD8 cells, which were CD45RO-negative and positively selected for CCR7. Germline loops: CDR1 SGDLS, CDR2 YYNGEE. The CDR3 contains 13 residues. V lost 3 bases to trimming and J lost 6 bases; unmatched junction nucleotides: 6.

The sample comprised naive CD8+ T cells sorted from blood. The sequence was obtained from a man aged 18 to 29 in good health. The chain joins TRBV9 to TRBJ2-7, with 7 bases lining up with TRBD2. The CDR3: CASSATSWGEQYF. In nucleotides, the CDR3 is TGTGCCAGCAGCGCGACTAGCTGGGGCGAGCAGTACTTC.